This paragraph reports one TCR beta chain. The antigen is undetermined. The sample originates from a study of multiple sclerosis patients with progressive multifocal leukoencephalopathy. Trimming stripped 0 bases from V and 6 bases from J, with 17 bases between. CDR1 and CDR2 (germline): SGHAT, FQNNGV. The CDR3 consists of 16 residues. Time point in this sample: before natalizumab initiation. The protocol was immunoSEQ multiplex PCR, while the TCRdb copy is restricted to in-frame clones and leaves out a portion. The sample has tens of thousands of clones, 75% to 90% seen once; the top ten hold about 1.5%. Study-wide results and limits: Expanded clones at PML onset predated and persisted through natalizumab therapy.

The sequence was collected from a human donor with multiple sclerosis. The chain uses TRBV11-2 and TRBJ1-2; D uncertain. The sequenced sample was PBMCs. The CDR3 coding sequence is TGTGCCAGCAGCTTAGACGGAGCCACCGAGATACATGGCTACACCTTC. It specifies CASSLDGATEIHGYTF. The variable domain in full, with the rest retrieved from reference TRBV11-2 and TRBJ1-2, is EAGVAQSPRYKIIEKRQSVAFWCNPISGHATLYWYQQILGQGPKLLIQFQNNGVVDDSQLPKDRFSAERLKGVDSTLKIQPAKLEDSAVYLCASSLDGATEIHGYTFGSGTRLTVV.